The clone carrying this TCR beta chain was recorded a few times. Noted time point: patch test 3, about 24 weeks after DPC sensitization. Treatment: therapeutic diphenylcyclopropenone sensitization with weekly scalp DPC. Samples of blood were obtained prior to the application of each patch test. This entry is derived from a study of human T cells and chemical hapten exposure. Overall study context: Patch tests put 0.01% DPC on the upper back, read at 6 days.

Per germline, CDR1 MDHEN and CDR2 SYDVKM. CDR3 length equals 14 residues. V shed 5 bases and J shed 0 bases, with 11 bases lying between them. Original analysis: TCR counts had a median of about 94,000 per sample and spanned about 23,224 to 690,600. TCRdb ran MiXCR on the RACE reads and lists one entry per CDR3 protein. The V and J calls shown here were made by TCRdb, not taken from the authors' results. The data contain more than 70,000 distinct CDR3 sequences, roughly 11% of them singletons. The sequence derives from a woman under 40 with alopecia areata. Some clones in this sample may be carry-over from other donors' samples. The input for sequencing was whole blood, taken in connection with sensitization to the hapten diphenylcyclopropenone (DPC). The chain joins TRBV28 to TRBJ2-7; no definite D call. The chain's CDR3 is CASSLKLSSYEQYV. The CDR3 DNA reads as TGTGCCAGCAGTCTGAAACTCAGCTCCTACGAGCAGTACGTC.